This record covers a single T cell receptor (beta chain). Seattle-derived patients entered the study during active infection and were followed longitudinally. The data stem from a study of blood T cell repertoires in COVID-19. About the study: Researchers got acute and convalescent COVID-19 samples from the United States, Italy and Spain. In each case, the material was cDNA or gDNA derived from T cells, B-cell-depleted T cells, or PBMCs.

Germline assignment: CDR1 SGHTA and CDR2 FQGTGA. CDR3 length equals 17 residues. J was trimmed by 0 bases and V by 4 bases; bases with no gene match: 4. In the original analysis: Researchers report that nucleated cell counts were estimated from reference gene primer amplification. Sequenced by immunoSEQ multiplex PCR; TCRdb stores in-frame clones only, minus some. V, J and clone size are those of that table, while D and trimming were read from the DNA. The sample has 150,000 to 200,000 clones, 83% seen once. The chain carries TRBV7-3 and TRBJ2-1; 12 bases fit TRBD2. Sequences were obtained from peripheral blood. The clonotype was recovered from a woman in her seventies with COVID-19, enrolled during active disease. In DNA form, the CDR3 reads TGTGCCAGCAGCTCGACTAGCGGGAGAGGCTCCTACAATGAGCAGTTCTTC. Protein sequence: CASSSTSGRGSYNEQFF. The complete variable domain, with remaining parts taken from reference TRBV7-3 and TRBJ2-1, reads GAGVSQTPSNKVTEKGKYVELRCDPISGHTALYWYRQSLGQGPEFLIYFQGTGAADDSGLPNDRFFAVRPEGSVSTLKIQRTERGDSAVYLCASSSTSGRGSYNEQFFGPGTRLTVL.